The 3 T cell receptor beta chains below were found in one sample sequenced in a study of T cells in Graves' hyperthyroidism and ophthalmopathy. The investigators amplified TCR beta CDR3 regions from RNA transcripts. TCR CDR3 regions were first amplified by RT-PCR with HTBI primers. TCRdb processed the multiplex PCR reads anew with MiXCR; each CDR3 protein has one entry. The table includes about 520,000 distinct CDR3 sequences, approximately 25% detected once. The sequencing sample was made of blood. These receptors originate from a woman between 25 and 40 years old with Graves' ophthalmopathy.

In its sample, this clonotype was seen many times. V is TRBV6-1 and J is TRBJ1-5; D uncertain. Germline values: CDR1 MNHNS, CDR2 SASEGT. Trimming shortened V by 7 bases and J by 2 bases, and 15 bases separated the two germline ends. This CDR3 is built from 15 residues. The CDR3 loop is CASTSQARGNQPQHF. In nucleotides, the CDR3 is TGTGCCAGCACCTCCCAAGCACGGGGCAATCAGCCCCAGCATTTT.

This chain links TRBV11-1 with TRBJ1-5; TRBD1 matches 10 bases. Trimming cost V 3 bases and J 4 bases; bases outside gene matches: 6. There are 16 residues in the CDR3. Germline values: CDR1 SGHAT, CDR2 FQDESV (reference sequence). CDR3 sequence reads: CASSFGPGQGNQPQHF. The CDR3 bases are TGTGCCAGCAGCTTTGGCCCGGGACAGGGGAATCAGCCCCAGCATTTT.

This clonotype appeared many times. This chain joins TRBV28 and TRBJ2-7; D is perhaps TRBD2 (5 bases). Germline V gene data show CDR1 as MDHEN and CDR2 as SYDVKM. This CDR3 contains 15 residues. Trimming cost V 4 bases and J 3 bases, with 16 bases left between them. This chain's CDR3 is CASSWTGIGLYEQYF. CDR3 DNA sequence: TGTGCCAGCAGTTGGACGGGAATAGGGCTCTACGAGCAGTACTTC.